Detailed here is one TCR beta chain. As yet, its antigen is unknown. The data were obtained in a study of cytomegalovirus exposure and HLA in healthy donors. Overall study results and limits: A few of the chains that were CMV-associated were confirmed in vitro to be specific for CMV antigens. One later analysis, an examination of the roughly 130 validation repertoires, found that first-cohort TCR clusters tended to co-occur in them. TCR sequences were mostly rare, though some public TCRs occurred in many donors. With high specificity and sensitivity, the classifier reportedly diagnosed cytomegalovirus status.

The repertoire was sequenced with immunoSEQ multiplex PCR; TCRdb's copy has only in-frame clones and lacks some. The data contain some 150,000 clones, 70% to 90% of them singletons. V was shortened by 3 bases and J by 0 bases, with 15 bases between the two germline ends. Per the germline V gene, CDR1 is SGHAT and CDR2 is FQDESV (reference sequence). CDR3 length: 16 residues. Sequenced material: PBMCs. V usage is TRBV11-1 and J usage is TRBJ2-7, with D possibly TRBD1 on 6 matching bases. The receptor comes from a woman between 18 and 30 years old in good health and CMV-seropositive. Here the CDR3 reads CASSLYGGFSSYEQYF. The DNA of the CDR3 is TGTGCCAGCAGCTTGTATGGGGGCTTTAGCTCCTACGAGCAGTACTTC. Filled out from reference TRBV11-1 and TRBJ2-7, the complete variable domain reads EAEVAQSPRYKITEKSQAVAFWCDPISGHATLYWYRQILGQGPELLVQFQDESVVDDSQLPKDRFSAERLKGVDSTLKIQPAELGDSAMYLCASSLYGGFSSYEQYFGPGTRLTVT.